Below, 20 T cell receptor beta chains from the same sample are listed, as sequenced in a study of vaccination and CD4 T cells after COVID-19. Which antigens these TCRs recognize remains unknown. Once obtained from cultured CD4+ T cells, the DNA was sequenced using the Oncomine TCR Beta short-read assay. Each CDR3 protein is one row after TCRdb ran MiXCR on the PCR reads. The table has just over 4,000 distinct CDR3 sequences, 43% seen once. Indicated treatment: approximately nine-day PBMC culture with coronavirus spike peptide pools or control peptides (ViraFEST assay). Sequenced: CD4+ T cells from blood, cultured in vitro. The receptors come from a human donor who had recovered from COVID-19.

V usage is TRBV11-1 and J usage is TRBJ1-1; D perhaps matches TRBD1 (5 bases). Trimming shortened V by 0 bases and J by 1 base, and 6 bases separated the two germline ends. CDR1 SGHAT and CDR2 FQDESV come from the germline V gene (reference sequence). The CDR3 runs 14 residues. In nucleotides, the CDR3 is TGTGCCAGCAGCTTAGCCGGGGGGAACACTGAAGCTTTCTTT. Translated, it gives CASSLAGGNTEAFF.

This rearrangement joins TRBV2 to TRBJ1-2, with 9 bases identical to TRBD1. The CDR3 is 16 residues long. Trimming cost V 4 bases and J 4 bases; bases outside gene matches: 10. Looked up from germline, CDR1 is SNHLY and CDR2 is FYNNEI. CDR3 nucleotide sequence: TGTGCCAGCAGTGTAGGACCGGGACAGGGTTTCTATGGCTACACCTTC. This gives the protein CASSVGPGQGFYGYTF.

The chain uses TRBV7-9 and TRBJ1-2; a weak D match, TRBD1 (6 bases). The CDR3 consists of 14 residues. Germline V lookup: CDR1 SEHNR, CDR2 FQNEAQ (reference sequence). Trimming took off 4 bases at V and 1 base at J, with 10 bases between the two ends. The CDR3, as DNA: TGTGCCAGCAGCTACAGGGAATTTAACTATGGCTACACCTTC. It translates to CASSYREFNYGYTF.

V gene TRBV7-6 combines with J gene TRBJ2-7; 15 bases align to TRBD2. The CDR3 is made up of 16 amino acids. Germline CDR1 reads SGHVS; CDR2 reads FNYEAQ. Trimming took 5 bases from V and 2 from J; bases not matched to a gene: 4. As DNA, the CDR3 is TGTGCCAGCAGCCCAGGACTAGCGGGGGGGCCCTACGAGCAGTACTTC. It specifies CASSPGLAGGPYEQYF.

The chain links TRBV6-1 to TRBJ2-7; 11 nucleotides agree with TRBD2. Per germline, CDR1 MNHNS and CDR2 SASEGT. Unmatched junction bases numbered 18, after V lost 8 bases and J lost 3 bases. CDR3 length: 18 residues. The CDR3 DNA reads TGTGCCAGCTGCCCTTGGGGTAGCGGGAGGGATATTTTCTACGAGCAGTACTTC. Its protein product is CASCPWGSGRDIFYEQYF.

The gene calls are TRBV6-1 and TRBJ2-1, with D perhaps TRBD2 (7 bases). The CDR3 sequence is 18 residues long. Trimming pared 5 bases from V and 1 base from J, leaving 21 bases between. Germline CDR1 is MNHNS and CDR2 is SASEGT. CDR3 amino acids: CASSPAWVGGASYNEQFF. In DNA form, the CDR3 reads TGTGCCAGCAGTCCCGCCTGGGTTGGGGGGGCGTCCTACAATGAGCAGTTCTTC.

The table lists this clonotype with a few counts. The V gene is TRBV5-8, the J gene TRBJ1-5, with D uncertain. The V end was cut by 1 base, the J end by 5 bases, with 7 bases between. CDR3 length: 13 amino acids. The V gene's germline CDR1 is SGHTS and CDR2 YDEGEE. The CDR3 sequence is CASSLFLHQPQHF. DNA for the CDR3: TGTGCCAGCAGCTTGTTCCTTCATCAGCCCCAGCATTTT.

The CDR3 nucleotides read TGTGCCAGCAGGATAGGACTAGAATCCGAGCAGTACTTC. It specifies CASRIGLESEQYF. This chain joins TRBV6-1 and TRBJ2-7; 7 bases are shared with TRBD2. Germline values: CDR1 MNHNS, CDR2 SASEGT. The CDR3 spans 13 residues. V dropped 6 bases and J dropped 6; count of bases not matched to a gene: 8.

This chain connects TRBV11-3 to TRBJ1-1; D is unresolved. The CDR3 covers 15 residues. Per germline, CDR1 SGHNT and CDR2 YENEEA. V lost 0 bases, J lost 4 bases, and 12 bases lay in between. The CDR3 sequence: CASSLELNSITEAFF. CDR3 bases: TGTGCCAGCAGCTTAGAACTCAACAGTATCACTGAAGCTTTCTTT.

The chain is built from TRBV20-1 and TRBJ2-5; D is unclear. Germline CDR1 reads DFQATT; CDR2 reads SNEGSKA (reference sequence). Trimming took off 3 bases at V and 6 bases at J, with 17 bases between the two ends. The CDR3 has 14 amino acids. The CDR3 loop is CSASGPPRQQTQYF. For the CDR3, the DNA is TGCAGTGCTAGCGGACCCCCGAGGCAACAGACCCAGTACTTC.

CDR3 bases: TGTGCCAGCAGTGATACAGGGAACACAGATACGCAGTATTTT. Encoded protein: CASSDTGNTDTQYF. The chain uses TRBV25-1 and TRBJ2-3; tentative D call: TRBD1 (6 bases). The V end lost 3 bases, the J end lost 2 bases, and 9 bases lay between the germline ends. The CDR3 runs 14 residues. Germline V CDR1 and CDR2: MGHDK, SYGVNS.

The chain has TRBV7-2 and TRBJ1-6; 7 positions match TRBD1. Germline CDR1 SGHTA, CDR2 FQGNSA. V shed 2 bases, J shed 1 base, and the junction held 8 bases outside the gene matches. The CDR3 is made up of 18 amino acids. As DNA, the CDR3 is TGTGCCAGCAGCTTAAGGGGGTCAGGGGGATCCTATAATTCACCCCTCCACTTT. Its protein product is CASSLRGSGGSYNSPLHF.

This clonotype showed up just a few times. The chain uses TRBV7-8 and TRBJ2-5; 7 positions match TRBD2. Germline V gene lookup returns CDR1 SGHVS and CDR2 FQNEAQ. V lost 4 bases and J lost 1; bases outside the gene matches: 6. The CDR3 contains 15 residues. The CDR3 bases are TGTGCCAGCAGCTCGGGAACTAGCGCCCAAGAGACCCAGTACTTC. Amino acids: CASSSGTSAQETQYF.

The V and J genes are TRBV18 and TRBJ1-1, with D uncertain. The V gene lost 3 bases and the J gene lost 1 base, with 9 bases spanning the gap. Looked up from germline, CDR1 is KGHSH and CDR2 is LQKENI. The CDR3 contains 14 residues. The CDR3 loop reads CASSPRAENTEAFF. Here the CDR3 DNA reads TGTGCCAGCTCACCTCGGGCCGAGAACACTGAAGCTTTCTTT. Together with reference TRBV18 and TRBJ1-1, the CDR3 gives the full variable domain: NAGVMQNPRHLVRRRGQEARLRCSPMKGHSHVYWYRQLPEEGLKFMVYLQKENIIDESGMPKERFSAEFPKEGPSILRIQQVVRGDSAAYFCASSPRAENTEAFFGQGTRLTVV.

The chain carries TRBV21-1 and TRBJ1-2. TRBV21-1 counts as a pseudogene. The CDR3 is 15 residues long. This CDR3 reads CASSKAQRAEYGYTF. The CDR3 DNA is TGTGCCAGCAGCAAAGCCCAGAGGGCGGAATACGGCTACACCTTC.

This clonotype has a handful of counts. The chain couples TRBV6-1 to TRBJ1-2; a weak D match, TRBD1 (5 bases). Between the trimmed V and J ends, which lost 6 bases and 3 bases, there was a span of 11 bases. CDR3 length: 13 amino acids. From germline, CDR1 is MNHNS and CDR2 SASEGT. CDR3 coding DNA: TGTGCCAGCAGACCACCAGGGCACTATGGCTACACCTTC. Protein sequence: CASRPPGHYGYTF.

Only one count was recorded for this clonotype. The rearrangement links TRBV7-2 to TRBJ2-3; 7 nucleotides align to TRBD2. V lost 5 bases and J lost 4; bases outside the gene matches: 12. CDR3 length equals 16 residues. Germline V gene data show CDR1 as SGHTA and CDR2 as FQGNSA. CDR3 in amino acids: CASSQRGGSIPDTQYF. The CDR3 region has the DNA TGTGCCAGCAGCCAGAGGGGCGGGAGTATCCCAGATACGCAGTATTTT.

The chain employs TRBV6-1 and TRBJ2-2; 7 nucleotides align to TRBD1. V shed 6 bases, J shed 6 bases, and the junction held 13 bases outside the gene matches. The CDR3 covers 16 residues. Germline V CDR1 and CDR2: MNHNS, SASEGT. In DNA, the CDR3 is TGTGCCAGCAGAAGGGGACAGAATGTCGGGGCCGGGGAGCTGTTTTTT. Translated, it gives CASRRGQNVGAGELFF.

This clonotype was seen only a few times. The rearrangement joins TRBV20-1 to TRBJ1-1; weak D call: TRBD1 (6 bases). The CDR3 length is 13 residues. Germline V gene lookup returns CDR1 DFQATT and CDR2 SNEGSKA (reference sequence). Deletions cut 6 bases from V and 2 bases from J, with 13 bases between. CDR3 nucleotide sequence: TGCAGTGCCACTAGACAGGTTAACACTGAAGCTTTCTTT. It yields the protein CSATRQVNTEAFF.

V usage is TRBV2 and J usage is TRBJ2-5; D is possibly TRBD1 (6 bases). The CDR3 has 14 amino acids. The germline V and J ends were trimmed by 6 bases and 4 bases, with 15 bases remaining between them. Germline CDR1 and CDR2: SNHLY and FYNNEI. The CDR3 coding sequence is TGTGCCAGCAGCCAATGGGGGCCACGAGAGACCCAGTACTTC. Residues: CASSQWGPRETQYF.